This T cell receptor beta chain was recovered during a study of OX40 agonist ivuxolimab in advanced cancers. Profiling relied on immunoSEQ multiplex PCR, and the TCRdb table lists in-frame clones only, not all of them. The sample contains roughly 76,000 clones, 85% of which appear only once. The CDR3 spans 15 residues. The V segment lost 6 bases and the J segment 5 bases; nucleotides outside the gene matches: 11. The germline V gene has CDR1 MNHEY and CDR2 SMNVEV (reference sequence). The sequencing used CD4+ or CD8+ T cells sorted from blood, collected in a trial of the OX40 agonist ivuxolimab. This chain connects TRBV27 to TRBJ1-2, with 8 bases lining up with TRBD1. This clonotype was sampled from an adult with an advanced solid tumor such as melanoma, head and neck, liver or kidney cancer. As DNA, the CDR3 is TGTGCCAGCAGCTCCGGGACAGGTGCTTCTTATGGCTACACCTTC. Its translation is CASSSGTGASYGYTF.